A single sample is the source of the 4 T cell receptor beta chains below, sequenced in a study of T cells expressing NK-cell markers. After re-calling the 5' RACE reads, TCRdb lists one entry per CDR3 protein, DNA absent. The sample features about 120,000 distinct CDR3 sequences, with 18% in its top ten. The sequenced sample consisted of blood T cells: a sorted CD56 or NKG2C T cell subset, CD4+ or CD8+ T cells, or bulk PBMC T cells (not recorded which). These receptors were taken from a woman between 18 and 75 years old in good health.

J is TRBJ2-3 and V is TRBV20-1; TCRdb designates TRBD1, a call that cannot be tested without DNA. The CDR3 has 13 amino acids. CDR1 and CDR2 from the germline V gene are DFQATT and SNEGSKA (reference sequence). The CDR3 spells CSASGPTIDTQYF.

V is TRBV27 and J is TRBJ2-2; checking the TCRdb D call of TRBD1 is not possible without DNA. This CDR3 spans 16 amino acids. From germline, CDR1 is MNHEY and CDR2 SMNVEV (reference sequence). The CDR3 loop is CASRGHRGLNTGELFF.

The chain uses TRBV9 and TRBJ1-2; the TRBD1 assignment by TCRdb is unverifiable without DNA. The CDR3 is 15 amino acids. Germline V gives CDR1 SGDLS, CDR2 YYNGEE. The CDR3 here is CASSVWGSGGHGYTF.

CDR3: CASSYGQAYGYTF. The rearrangement joins TRBV6-2 or TRBV6-3 to TRBJ1-2. Germline assignment: CDR1 MNHEY and CDR2 SVGEGT. CDR3 length: 13 residues.